This TCR beta chain was identified during a study of blood T cell repertoires in COVID-19. Across the whole study: In each case, the material was cDNA or gDNA derived from T cells, B-cell-depleted T cells, or PBMCs.

Study processing details: Estimation of nucleated cell counts was performed using reference gene primer amplification. Sequenced by immunoSEQ multiplex PCR; TCRdb stores in-frame clones only, minus some. The DNA gave D and trimming, while V, J and clone size come from that table. The repertoire holds 300,000 to 350,000 clones, around nine tenths seen once, with just under 4% in the top ten. In its sample, this clone was seen a few times. CDR1 and CDR2 from the germline V gene are SGHKS and YYEKEE (reference sequence). Trimming removed 1 base from V and 4 bases from J, with 9 bases in between. The CDR3 contains 13 residues.

This rearrangement joins TRBV5-5 to TRBJ2-7, with D uncertain. This sequence originates from a woman in her fifties or sixties with COVID-19, enrolled during active disease. The sequenced material came from peripheral blood. CDR3 loop: CASSLFFRYEQYF. In DNA, the CDR3 is TGTGCCAGCAGCTTGTTCTTCCGTTACGAGCAGTACTTC.